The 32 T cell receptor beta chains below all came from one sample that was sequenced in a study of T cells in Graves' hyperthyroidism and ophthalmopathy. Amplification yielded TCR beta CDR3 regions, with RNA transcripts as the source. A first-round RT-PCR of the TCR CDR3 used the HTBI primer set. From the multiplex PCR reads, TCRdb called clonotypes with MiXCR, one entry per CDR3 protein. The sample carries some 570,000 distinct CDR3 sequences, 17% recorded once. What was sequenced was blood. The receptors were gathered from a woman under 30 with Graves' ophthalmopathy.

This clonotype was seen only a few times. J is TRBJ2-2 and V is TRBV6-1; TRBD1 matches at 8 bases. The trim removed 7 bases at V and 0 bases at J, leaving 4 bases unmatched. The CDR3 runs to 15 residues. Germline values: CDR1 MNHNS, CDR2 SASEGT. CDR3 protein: CASNTQGANTGELFF. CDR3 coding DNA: TGTGCCAGCAACACACAGGGGGCGAACACCGGGGAGCTGTTTTTT.

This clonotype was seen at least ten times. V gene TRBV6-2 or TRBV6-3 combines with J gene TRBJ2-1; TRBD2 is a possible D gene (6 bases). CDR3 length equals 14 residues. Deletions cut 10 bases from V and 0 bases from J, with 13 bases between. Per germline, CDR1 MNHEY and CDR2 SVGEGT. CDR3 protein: CATAPTSSYNEQFF. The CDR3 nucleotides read TGTGCCACCGCGCCGACTAGCTCCTACAATGAGCAGTTCTTC.

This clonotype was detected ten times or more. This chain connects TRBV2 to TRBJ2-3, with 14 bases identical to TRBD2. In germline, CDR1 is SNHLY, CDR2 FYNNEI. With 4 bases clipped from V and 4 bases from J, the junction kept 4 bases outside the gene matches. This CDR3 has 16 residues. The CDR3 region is CASSGGLAGAADTQYF. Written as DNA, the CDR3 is TGTGCCAGCAGTGGGGGACTAGCGGGAGCCGCAGATACGCAGTATTTT.

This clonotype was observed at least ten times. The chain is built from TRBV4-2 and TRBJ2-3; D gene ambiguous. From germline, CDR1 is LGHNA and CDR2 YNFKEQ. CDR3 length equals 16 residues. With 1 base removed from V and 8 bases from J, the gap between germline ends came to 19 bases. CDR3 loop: CASSQGEGNGGATQYF. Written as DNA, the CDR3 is TGTGCCAGCAGCCAAGGTGAAGGGAACGGCGGTGCTACGCAGTATTTT.

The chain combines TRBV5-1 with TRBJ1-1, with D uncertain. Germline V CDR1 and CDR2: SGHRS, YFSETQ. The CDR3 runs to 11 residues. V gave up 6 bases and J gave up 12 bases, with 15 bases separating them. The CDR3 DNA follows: TGCGCCAGCACGGGATCATTTCCCCCTTTCTTT. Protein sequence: CASTGSFPPFF.

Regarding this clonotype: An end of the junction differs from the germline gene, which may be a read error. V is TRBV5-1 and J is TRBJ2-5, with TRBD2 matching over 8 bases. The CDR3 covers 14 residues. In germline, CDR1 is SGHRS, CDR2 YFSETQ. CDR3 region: CASSGGQRQETQYF. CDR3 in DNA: TGTGCCAGCAGCGGGGGTCAGCGTCAAGAGACCCAGTACTTC.

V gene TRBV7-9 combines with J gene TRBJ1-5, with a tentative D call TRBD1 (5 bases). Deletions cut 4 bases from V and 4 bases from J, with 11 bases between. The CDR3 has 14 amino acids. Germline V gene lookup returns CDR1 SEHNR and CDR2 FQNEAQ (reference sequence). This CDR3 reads CASSWDGENQPQHF. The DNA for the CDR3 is TGTGCCAGCAGCTGGGACGGAGAAAATCAGCCCCAGCATTTT.

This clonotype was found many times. The CDR3, as DNA: TGCAGTGCCCTAGGCCCGGGACAGCGATCCAACTATGGCTACACCTTC. It is translated as CSALGPGQRSNYGYTF. V and J are TRBV20-1 and TRBJ1-2; 7 bases align to TRBD1. The V gene's germline CDR1 is DFQATT and CDR2 SNEGSKA (reference sequence). This CDR3 spans 16 amino acids. J lost 2 bases, V lost 6 bases, and 15 bases had no gene match.

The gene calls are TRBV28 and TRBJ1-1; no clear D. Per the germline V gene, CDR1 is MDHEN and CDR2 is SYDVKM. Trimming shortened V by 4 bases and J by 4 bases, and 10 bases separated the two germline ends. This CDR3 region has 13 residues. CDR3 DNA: TGTGCCAGCAGTTCCCCAATGGGCACTGAAGCTTTCTTT. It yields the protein CASSSPMGTEAFF.

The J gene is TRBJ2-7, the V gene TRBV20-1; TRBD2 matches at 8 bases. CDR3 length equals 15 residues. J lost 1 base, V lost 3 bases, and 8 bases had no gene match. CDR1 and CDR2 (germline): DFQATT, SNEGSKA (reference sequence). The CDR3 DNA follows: TGCAGTGCTAGGGGGGGAGGCGGGAGGTCCTACGAGCAGTACTTC. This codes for CSARGGGGRSYEQYF.

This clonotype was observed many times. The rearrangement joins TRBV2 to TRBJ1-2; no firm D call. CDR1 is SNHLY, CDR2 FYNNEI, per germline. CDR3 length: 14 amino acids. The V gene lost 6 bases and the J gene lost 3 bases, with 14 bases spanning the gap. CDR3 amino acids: CASSGREEHYGYTF. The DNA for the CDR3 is TGTGCCAGCAGCGGTCGGGAAGAACACTATGGCTACACCTTC.

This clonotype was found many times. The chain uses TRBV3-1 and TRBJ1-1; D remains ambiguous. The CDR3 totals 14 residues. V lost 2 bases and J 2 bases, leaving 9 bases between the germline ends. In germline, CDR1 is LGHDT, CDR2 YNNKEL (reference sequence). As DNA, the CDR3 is TGTGCCAGCAGCCAAACAGTAACCAACACTGAAGCTTTCTTT. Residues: CASSQTVTNTEAFF.

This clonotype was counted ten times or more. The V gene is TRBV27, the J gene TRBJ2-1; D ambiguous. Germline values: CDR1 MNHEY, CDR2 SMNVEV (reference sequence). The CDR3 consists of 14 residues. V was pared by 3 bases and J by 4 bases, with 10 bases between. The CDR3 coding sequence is TGTGCCAGCAGTTTGAGGCCTATATACAATGAGCAGTTCTTC. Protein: CASSLRPIYNEQFF.

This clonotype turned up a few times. CDR3 DNA: TGTGCCAGCTCAAGGACGGTTTCCTACGAGCAGTACTTC. Encoded protein: CASSRTVSYEQYF. The chain employs TRBV6-1 and TRBJ2-7; D gene uncertain. V dropped 8 bases and J dropped 1 base, with 12 bases sitting between them. CDR1 and CDR2 (germline): MNHNS, SASEGT. The CDR3 length is 13 residues.

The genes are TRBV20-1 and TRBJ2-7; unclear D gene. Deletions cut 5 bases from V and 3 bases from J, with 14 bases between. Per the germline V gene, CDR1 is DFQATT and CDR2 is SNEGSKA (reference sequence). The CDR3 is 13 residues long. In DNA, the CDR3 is TGCAGTGCTCTCCGAGACTCTTTCTACGAGCAGTACTTC. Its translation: CSALRDSFYEQYF.

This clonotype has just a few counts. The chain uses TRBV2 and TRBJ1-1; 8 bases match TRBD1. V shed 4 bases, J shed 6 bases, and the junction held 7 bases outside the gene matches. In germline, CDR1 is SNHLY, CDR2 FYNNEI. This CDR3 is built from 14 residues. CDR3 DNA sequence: TGTGCCAGCAGTGCCAGAGGACAGGGACCTGAAGCTTTCTTT. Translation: CASSARGQGPEAFF. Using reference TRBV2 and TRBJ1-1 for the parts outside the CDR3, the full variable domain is EPEVTQTPSHQVTQMGQEVILRCVPISNHLYFYWYRQILGQKVEFLVSFYNNEISEKSEIFDDQFSVERPDGSNFTLKIRSTKLEDSAMYFCASSARGQGPEAFFGQGTRLTVV.

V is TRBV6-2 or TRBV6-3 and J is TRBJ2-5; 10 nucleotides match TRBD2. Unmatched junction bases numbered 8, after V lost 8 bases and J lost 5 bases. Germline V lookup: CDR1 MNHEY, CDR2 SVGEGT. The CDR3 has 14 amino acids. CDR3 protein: CASAQREGLETQYF. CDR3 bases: TGTGCCAGCGCCCAGCGGGAGGGCCTGGAGACCCAGTACTTC.

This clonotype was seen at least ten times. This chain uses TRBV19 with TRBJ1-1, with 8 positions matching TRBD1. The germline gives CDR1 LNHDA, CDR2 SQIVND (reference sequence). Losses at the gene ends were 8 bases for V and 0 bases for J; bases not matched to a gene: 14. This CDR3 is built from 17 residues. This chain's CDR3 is CASANIFRDRLNTEAFF. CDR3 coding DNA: TGTGCCAGTGCAAACATTTTCCGGGACAGGCTGAACACTGAAGCTTTCTTT.

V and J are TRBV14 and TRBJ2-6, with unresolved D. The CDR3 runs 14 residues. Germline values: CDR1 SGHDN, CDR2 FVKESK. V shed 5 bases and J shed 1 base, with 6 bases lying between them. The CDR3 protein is CASSASSGANVLTF. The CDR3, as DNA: TGTGCCAGCAGCGCGAGTTCTGGGGCCAACGTCCTGACTTTC. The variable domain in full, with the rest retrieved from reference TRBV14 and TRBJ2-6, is EAGVTQFPSHSVIEKGQTVTLRCDPISGHDNLYWYRRVMGKEIKFLLHFVKESKQDESGMPNNRFLAERTGGTYSTLKVQPAELEDSGVYFCASSASSGANVLTFGAGSRLTVL.

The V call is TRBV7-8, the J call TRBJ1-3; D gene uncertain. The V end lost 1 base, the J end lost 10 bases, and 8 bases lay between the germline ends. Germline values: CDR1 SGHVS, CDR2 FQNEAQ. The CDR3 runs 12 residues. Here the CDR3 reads CASSLGWETIYF. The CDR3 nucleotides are TGTGCCAGCAGCTTAGGGTGGGAGACCATATATTTT.

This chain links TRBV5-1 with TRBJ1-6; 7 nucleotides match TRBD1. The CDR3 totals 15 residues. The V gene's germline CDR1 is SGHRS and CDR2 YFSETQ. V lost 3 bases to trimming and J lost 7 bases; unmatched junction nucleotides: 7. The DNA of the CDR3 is TGCGCCAGCAGCTCACAGGGGAATAAAAATTCACCCCTCCACTTT. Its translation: CASSSQGNKNSPLHF.

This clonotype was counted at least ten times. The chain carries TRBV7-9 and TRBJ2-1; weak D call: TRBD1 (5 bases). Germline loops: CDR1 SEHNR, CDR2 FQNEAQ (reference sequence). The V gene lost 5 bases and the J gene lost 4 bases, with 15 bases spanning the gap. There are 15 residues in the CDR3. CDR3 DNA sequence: TGTGCCAGCAGCCCGACCCTAGGGGCATACAATGAGCAGTTCTTC. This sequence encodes CASSPTLGAYNEQFF.

Written as DNA, the CDR3 is TGTGCCAGCAGCACCATTGGCTCGTTCTTCAGCTCCTACAATGAGCAGTTCTTC. It specifies CASSTIGSFFSSYNEQFF. This chain joins TRBV4-2 and TRBJ2-1; D unclear. Germline V CDR1 and CDR2: LGHNA, YNFKEQ. The germline V and J ends were trimmed by 5 bases and 0 bases, with 20 bases remaining between them. The CDR3 has 18 amino acids.

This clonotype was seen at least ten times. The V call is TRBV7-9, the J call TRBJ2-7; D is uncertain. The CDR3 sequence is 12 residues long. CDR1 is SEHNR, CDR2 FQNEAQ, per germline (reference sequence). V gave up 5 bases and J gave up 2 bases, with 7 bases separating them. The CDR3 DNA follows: TGTGCCAGCAGCATAGGGACCTACGAGCAGTACTTC. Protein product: CASSIGTYEQYF.

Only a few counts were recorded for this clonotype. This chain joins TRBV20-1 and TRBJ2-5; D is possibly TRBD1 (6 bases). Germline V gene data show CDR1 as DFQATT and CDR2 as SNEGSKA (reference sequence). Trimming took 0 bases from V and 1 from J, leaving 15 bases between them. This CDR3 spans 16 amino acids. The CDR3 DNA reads TGCAGTGCTAGAGATCGTCCCAGGGGCCCCCAAGAGACCCAGTACTTC. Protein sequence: CSARDRPRGPQETQYF.

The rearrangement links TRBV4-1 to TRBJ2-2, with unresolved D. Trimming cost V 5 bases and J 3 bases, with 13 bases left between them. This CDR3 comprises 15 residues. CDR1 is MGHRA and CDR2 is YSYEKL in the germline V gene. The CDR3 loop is CASSSRAIDTGELFF. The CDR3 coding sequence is TGCGCCAGCAGCAGTAGGGCGATCGACACCGGGGAGCTGTTTTTT.

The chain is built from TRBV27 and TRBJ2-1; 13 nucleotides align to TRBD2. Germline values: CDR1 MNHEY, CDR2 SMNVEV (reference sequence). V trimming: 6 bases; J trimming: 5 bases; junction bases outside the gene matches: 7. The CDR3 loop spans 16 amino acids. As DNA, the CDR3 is TGTGCCAGCAGCGATTTTGGGACTAGCGGGGACAATGAGCAGTTCTTC. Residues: CASSDFGTSGDNEQFF.

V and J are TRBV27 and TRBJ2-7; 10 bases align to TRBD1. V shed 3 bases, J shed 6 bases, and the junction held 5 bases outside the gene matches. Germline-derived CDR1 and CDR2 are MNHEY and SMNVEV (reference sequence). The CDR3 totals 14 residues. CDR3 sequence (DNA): TGTGCCAGCAGTTTGGGACAGGGGATCTCCGAGCAGTACTTC. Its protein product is CASSLGQGISEQYF.

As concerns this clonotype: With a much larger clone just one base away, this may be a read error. This CDR3 reads CTSRPETGGIRTEAFF. The CDR3 DNA is TGTACCAGCAGACCTGAAACAGGGGGAATTCGGACTGAAGCTTTCTTT. The chain carries TRBV6-4 and TRBJ1-1; TRBD1 matches at 8 bases. Germline V gene lookup returns CDR1 MRHNA and CDR2 SNTAGT. This CDR3 comprises 16 residues.

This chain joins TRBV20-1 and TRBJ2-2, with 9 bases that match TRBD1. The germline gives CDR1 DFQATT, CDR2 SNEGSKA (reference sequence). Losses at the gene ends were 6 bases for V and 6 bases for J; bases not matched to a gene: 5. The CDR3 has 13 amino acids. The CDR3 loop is CSARTGAPGELFF. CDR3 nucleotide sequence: TGCAGTGCCAGGACAGGGGCCCCCGGGGAGCTGTTTTTT.

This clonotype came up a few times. CDR3 bases: TGCAGCGTCCAGACAGGGGGCCTCACAGATACGCAGTATTTT. Protein: CSVQTGGLTDTQYF. The rearrangement joins TRBV29-1 to TRBJ2-3, with 10 bases that match TRBD1. The CDR3 is 14 amino acids. The V gene end was trimmed by 6 bases and the J gene end by 2 bases; junction bases not matched to a gene: 5. Germline CDR1 reads SQVTM; CDR2 reads ANQGSEA.

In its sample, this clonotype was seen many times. The CDR3 DNA is TGTGCCAGCAGTTCTATTAGCGGGGATGAGCAGTTCTTC. It translates to CASSSISGDEQFF. The gene calls are TRBV7-3 and TRBJ2-1, with TRBD2 matching 8 bases. The CDR3 contains 13 residues. Losses at the gene ends were 6 bases for V and 8 bases for J; bases not matched to a gene: 6. Germline V gene sequence: CDR1 SGHTA, CDR2 FQGTGA.